This T cell receptor (beta chain) was found in a study of T cells after yellow fever vaccination. Using its own MiXCR run on the 5' RACE reads, TCRdb lists one record per CDR3 protein. In the table there are roughly 26,000 distinct CDR3 sequences, about 5.5% of which are singletons. V lost 5 bases and J lost 3; bases outside the gene matches: 5. The CDR3 extends over 15 amino acids. Looked up from germline, CDR1 is SGHTA and CDR2 is FQGNSA. This clonotype was counted ten times or more. The material was PBMCs, either bulk or a sorted T-cell subset (CD4+, CD8+, memory, or dextramer-sorted; not recorded which), obtained 15 days after the yellow fever booster vaccination. This receptor was obtained from a man aged 25 to 40 who received the YFV17D yellow fever vaccine. The V call is TRBV7-2, the J call TRBJ2-7; 12 bases line up with TRBD2. The CDR3 sequence is CASSVLAGGVYEQYF. CDR3 bases: TGTGCCAGCAGCGTGCTAGCGGGAGGGGTCTACGAGCAGTACTTC. The full variable domain, with the rest looked up from reference TRBV7-2 and TRBJ2-7, is GAGVSQSPSNKVTEKGKDVELRCDPISGHTALYWYRQSLGQGLEFLIYFQGNSAPDKSGLPSDRFSAERTGGSVSTLTIQRTQQEDSAVYLCASSVLAGGVYEQYFGPGTRLTVT.